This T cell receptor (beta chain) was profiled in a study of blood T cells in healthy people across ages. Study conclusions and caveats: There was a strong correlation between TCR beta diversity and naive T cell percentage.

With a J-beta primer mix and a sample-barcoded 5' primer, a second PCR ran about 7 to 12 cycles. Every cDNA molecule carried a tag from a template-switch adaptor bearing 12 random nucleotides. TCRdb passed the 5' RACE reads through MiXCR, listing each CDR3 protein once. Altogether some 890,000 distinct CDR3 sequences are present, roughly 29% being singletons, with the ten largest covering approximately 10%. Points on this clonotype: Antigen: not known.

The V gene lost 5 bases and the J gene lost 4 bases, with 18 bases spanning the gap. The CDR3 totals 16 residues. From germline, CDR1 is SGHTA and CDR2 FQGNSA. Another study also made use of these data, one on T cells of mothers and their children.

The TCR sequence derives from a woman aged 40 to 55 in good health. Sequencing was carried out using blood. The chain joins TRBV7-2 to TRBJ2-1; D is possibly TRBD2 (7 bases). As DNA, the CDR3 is TGTGCCAGCAGCCCAGCCTCGGGGGGCGGTTACAATGAGCAGTTCTTC. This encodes CASSPASGGGYNEQFF.